This entry lists 30 T cell receptor beta chains sequenced from one sample in a study of regulatory T cells in long-lasting Graves disease. Time point meaning: newly diagnosed GD, antithyroid drugs for less than 3 months. RNA extracted from PBMCs served as the sequencing template. Building the TCR beta libraries relied on iRepertoire HTBI primers, and CDR3 regions underwent Arm-PCR. MiXCR was run by TCRdb on the multiplex PCR reads, yielding one entry per CDR3 protein. The sample has hundreds of thousands of distinct CDR3 sequences; approximately 16% are singletons. These same data were also listed under a study on T cells in Graves' hyperthyroidism and ophthalmopathy.

Source: peripheral blood mononuclear cells (PBMCs), taken at new diagnosis, from a patient treated with antithyroid drugs. The receptors derive from a woman aged 35-60 years with Graves disease.

This clonotype was detected only a few times. The V gene is TRBV6-4, the J gene TRBJ2-5; perhaps TRBD1 as D (5 bases). The closer fit of TRBJ2-1 to the DNA end suggests the J call may be wrong. From germline, CDR1 is MRHNA and CDR2 SNTAGT. CDR3 length equals 11 residues. The DNA of the CDR3 is TGTGCCAGCCTTATGGGGCATGAGCAGTTCTTC. It specifies CASLMGHEQFF.

The V call is TRBV12-3 or TRBV12-4, the J call TRBJ2-7; 9 bases fit TRBD2. Trimming removed 2 bases from V and 3 bases from J; junction bases left unmatched: 2. The CDR3 runs 14 residues. The CDR3 sequence: CASSLFSGGYEQYF. The DNA of the CDR3 is TGTGCCAGCAGTTTATTTAGCGGGGGCTACGAGCAGTACTTC.

V and J are TRBV27 and TRBJ1-2, with D unresolved. V gave up 5 bases and J gave up 2 bases, with 18 bases separating them. Germline CDR1 MNHEY, CDR2 SMNVEV (reference sequence). CDR3 length: 16 amino acids. As DNA, the CDR3 is TGTGCCAGCAGTCCTCGGATCCCTATGTCGAACTATGGCTACACCTTC. This translates into CASSPRIPMSNYGYTF.

In this sample, this clonotype turned up many times. The chain couples TRBV5-1 to TRBJ2-1, with D perhaps TRBD1 (6 bases). The CDR3 sequence is 13 residues long. The V gene's germline CDR1 is SGHRS and CDR2 YFSETQ. V was clipped by 6 bases and J by 6 bases, with 13 bases between them. Written as DNA, the CDR3 is TGCGCCAGCATTATGACAGGCTCCAATGAGCAGTTCTTC. Translated: CASIMTGSNEQFF.

The rearrangement links TRBV29-1 to TRBJ2-7; 7 bases are a match to TRBD1. V trimming: 7 bases; J trimming: 4 bases; junction bases outside the gene matches: 4. Germline V gives CDR1 SQVTM, CDR2 ANQGSEA. This CDR3 has 11 amino acids. The CDR3 region has the DNA TGCAGCGGGGGGACAGCATACGAGCAGTACTTC. Encoded protein: CSGGTAYEQYF.

In this sample, this clonotype turned up many times. This chain uses TRBV2 with TRBJ2-5; tentatively, D is TRBD1 (6 bases). Looked up from germline, CDR1 is SNHLY and CDR2 is FYNNEI. The V end was cut by 1 base, the J end by 5 bases, with 14 bases between. The CDR3 spans 15 residues. The CDR3: CASSEGGSGQETQYF. CDR3 nucleotide sequence: TGTGCCAGCAGTGAAGGGGGGTCAGGACAGGAGACCCAGTACTTC.

This clonotype occurred many times. The chain recombines TRBV12-3 or TRBV12-4 with TRBJ1-5; D is unclear. V was clipped by 4 bases and J by 1 base, with 8 bases between them. The CDR3 is 14 residues long. CDR3 sequence: CASSSMASNQPQHF. The CDR3 nucleotides are TGTGCCAGCAGTTCGATGGCCAGCAATCAGCCCCAGCATTTT.

This clonotype occurred a few times. V is TRBV20-1 and J is TRBJ1-4; no clear D gene. The length of the CDR3 is 14 residues. With 3 bases removed from V and 0 bases from J, the gap between germline ends came to 8 bases. Germline V gives CDR1 DFQATT, CDR2 SNEGSKA (reference sequence). This CDR3 reads CSASDGATNEKLFF. CDR3 DNA: TGCAGTGCTAGTGACGGAGCAACTAATGAAAAACTGTTTTTT.

This clonotype has at least ten counts. V is TRBV3-1 and J is TRBJ2-1, with a weak D call TRBD2 (6 bases). This CDR3 spans 14 amino acids. V lost 3 bases and J lost 6, with 12 bases in between. Germline CDR1 is LGHDT and CDR2 is YNNKEL (reference sequence). The CDR3: CASSHSGSSNEQFF. The CDR3 DNA follows: TGTGCCAGCAGCCACAGCGGGTCTAGCAATGAGCAGTTCTTC.

In this sample, this clonotype turned up a few times. V usage is TRBV7-8 and J usage is TRBJ2-7; TRBD1 aligns across 10 bases. The CDR3 runs to 12 residues. The V gene's germline CDR1 is SGHVS and CDR2 FQNEAQ. CDR3 amino acids: CASGTGASEQYF. The CDR3 DNA sequence: TGTGCATCCGGGACAGGGGCTTCCGAGCAGTACTTC.

This clonotype was counted a few times. The V and J genes are TRBV7-8 and TRBJ2-1; a possible D gene is TRBD1 (5 bases). The CDR3 is 12 residues long. The V gene lost 4 bases and the J gene lost 11 bases, with 12 bases spanning the gap. The germline CDR1 and CDR2 sequences are SGHVS and FQNEAQ. CDR3 sequence (DNA): TGTGCCAGCAGCTCCGACGACAGAAAGCAGTTCTTC. Its protein product is CASSSDDRKQFF.

This clonotype was detected ten times or more. The rearrangement links TRBV5-1 to TRBJ1-1; D perhaps matches TRBD1 (6 bases). Per the germline V gene, CDR1 is SGHRS and CDR2 is YFSETQ. CDR3 size: 13 residues. The germline V and J ends were trimmed by 6 bases and 0 bases, with 9 bases remaining between them. The CDR3 coding sequence is TGCGCCAGCATGGACAGCATGAACACTGAAGCTTTCTTT. Translating it yields CASMDSMNTEAFF.

This clonotype has only a few counts. This rearrangement joins TRBV11-2 to TRBJ1-2; D gene ambiguous. Trimming cost V 5 bases and J 2 bases, with 12 bases left between them. This CDR3 spans 14 amino acids. Germline CDR1 is SGHAT and CDR2 is FQNNGV. The CDR3 spells CASSRRPKNYGYTF. The CDR3 DNA sequence: TGTGCCAGCAGCAGGCGACCGAAAAACTATGGCTACACCTTC.

This clonotype appeared many times. The genes are TRBV12-3 or TRBV12-4 and TRBJ2-1; D unclear. The CDR3 covers 12 residues. The germline V and J ends were trimmed by 6 bases and 5 bases, with 8 bases remaining between them. CDR3 in DNA: TGTGCCAGCAGCCCACAAGACAATGAGCAGTTCTTC. Translation gives CASSPQDNEQFF.

The chain uses TRBV2 and TRBJ2-7; D call uncertain. The V gene lost 2 bases and the J gene lost 1 base, with 6 bases spanning the gap. The germline gives CDR1 SNHLY, CDR2 FYNNEI. The CDR3 sequence is 13 residues long. DNA for the CDR3: TGTGCCAGCAGTGAACCCCTTTCCTACGAGCAGTACTTC. Its protein product is CASSEPLSYEQYF.

V usage is TRBV6-2 or TRBV6-3 and J usage is TRBJ2-7; no reliable D call. V lost 2 bases, J lost 0 bases, and 5 bases lay in between. This CDR3 is 13 amino acids long. The V gene's germline CDR1 is MNHEY and CDR2 SVGEGT. This CDR3 is CASSYRASYEQYF. As DNA, the CDR3 is TGTGCCAGCAGTTACAGGGCCTCCTACGAGCAGTACTTC.

The J gene is TRBJ1-6, the V gene TRBV6-9, with TRBD1 matching 7 bases. The CDR3 extends over 15 amino acids. The germline gives CDR1 MNHGY, CDR2 SVAAGI. Trimming took 3 bases from V and 10 from J; bases not matched to a gene: 9. The CDR3 sequence is CASSYGAGGRSPLHF. The CDR3 nucleotides read TGTGCCAGCAGTTACGGGGCAGGGGGACGATCACCCCTCCACTTT.

This clonotype was counted between two and nine times. The chain has TRBV19 and TRBJ1-1; D call uncertain. Deletions cut 6 bases from V and 7 bases from J, with 15 bases between. There are 13 residues in the CDR3. Germline assignment: CDR1 LNHDA and CDR2 SQIVND (reference sequence). The chain's CDR3 is CASRLARQGEAFF. The CDR3 DNA sequence: TGTGCCAGTAGGCTGGCGAGACAAGGTGAAGCTTTCTTT. Full variable domain (outside the CDR3, taken from reference TRBV19 and TRBJ1-1): DGGITQSPKYLFRKEGQNVTLSCEQNLNHDAMYWYRQDPGQGLRLIYYSQIVNDFQKGDIAEGYSVSREKKESFPLTVTSAQKNPTAFYLCASRLARQGEAFFGQGTRLTVV.

This clonotype has at least ten counts. The genes are TRBV20-1 and TRBJ2-1; no clear D gene. The V end lost 6 bases, the J end lost 9 bases, and 9 bases lay between the germline ends. The length of the CDR3 is 10 residues. Germline-derived CDR1 and CDR2 are DFQATT and SNEGSKA (reference sequence). CDR3 bases: TGCAGTGCAAAAAGGAGTGAGCAGTTCTTC. It translates to CSAKRSEQFF.

This clonotype has at least ten counts. This chain joins TRBV11-3 and TRBJ1-2; 8 bases match TRBD1. Trimming at V came to 3 bases and at J to 6 bases, leaving 9 bases not matched to a gene. Germline CDR1 SGHNT, CDR2 YENEEA. This CDR3 has 15 residues. The CDR3: CASSLGTGLTDGYTF. CDR3 DNA sequence: TGTGCCAGCAGCTTGGGGACAGGACTAACTGATGGCTACACCTTC.

The chain is built from TRBV18 and TRBJ1-5; 8 bases are shared with TRBD1. The V segment lost 5 bases and the J segment 5 bases; nucleotides outside the gene matches: 5. This CDR3 spans 14 amino acids. CDR1 is KGHSH and CDR2 is LQKENI in the germline V gene. The CDR3 protein is CASSDRGGDQPQHF. CDR3 nucleotide sequence: TGTGCCAGCTCAGACAGGGGAGGAGATCAGCCCCAGCATTTT.

This clonotype was counted at least ten times. The chain has TRBV9 and TRBJ2-1; D tentatively fits TRBD1 or TRBD2 (5 bases each). Germline V gene sequence: CDR1 SGDLS, CDR2 YYNGEE. The CDR3 consists of 15 residues. Deletions cut 0 bases from V and 1 base from J, with 8 bases between. The CDR3 region is CASSVDGASYNEQFF. CDR3 nucleotide sequence: TGTGCCAGCAGCGTAGACGGGGCTTCCTACAATGAGCAGTTCTTC.

The rearrangement uses TRBV7-9 and TRBJ1-1, with 7 bases matching TRBD1. This CDR3 region has 16 residues. Germline-derived CDR1 and CDR2 are SEHNR and FQNEAQ (reference sequence). Trimming cost V 5 bases and J 1 base; bases outside gene matches: 10. Written as DNA, the CDR3 is TGTGCCAGCAGCCTCACATCACAGGGGTGGAACACTGAAGCTTTCTTT. Translation: CASSLTSQGWNTEAFF.

This clonotype was picked up a small number of times. The rearrangement joins TRBV4-1 to TRBJ2-7; D gene unclear. Germline values: CDR1 MGHRA, CDR2 YSYEKL. V was clipped by 5 bases and J by 3 bases, with 17 bases between them. This CDR3 spans 15 amino acids. The CDR3: CASSFGWQAGYEQYF. CDR3 bases: TGCGCCAGCAGCTTTGGGTGGCAGGCCGGCTACGAGCAGTACTTC.

V and J are TRBV3-1 and TRBJ2-2; D is undetermined. Per germline, CDR1 LGHDT and CDR2 YNNKEL (reference sequence). The CDR3 sequence is 11 residues long. V was shortened by 3 bases and J by 7 bases, with 3 bases between the two germline ends. The CDR3 reads CASSQNGELFF. CDR3 DNA sequence: TGTGCCAGCAGCCAGAACGGGGAGCTGTTTTTT.

At least ten counts were recorded for this clonotype. V usage is TRBV15 and J usage is TRBJ2-7; tentatively, D is TRBD2 (6 bases). Germline loops: CDR1 LNHNV, CDR2 YYDKDF (reference sequence). V lost 0 bases, J lost 5 bases, and 14 bases lay in between. This CDR3 comprises 15 residues. The CDR3, as DNA: TGTGCCACCAGCAGAGATACGGAGGGTTTCGACGAGCAGTACTTC. Residues: CATSRDTEGFDEQYF.

There are many counts of this clonotype. The gene calls are TRBV29-1 and TRBJ1-1; D remains ambiguous. Germline V gives CDR1 SQVTM, CDR2 ANQGSEA. This CDR3 has 12 residues. The V gene lost 6 bases and the J gene lost 2 bases, with 10 bases spanning the gap. CDR3 nucleotide sequence: TGCAGCGTGAACCGGGCAAACACTGAAGCTTTCTTT. This codes for CSVNRANTEAFF.

The V call is TRBV5-6, the J call TRBJ1-2; a possible D gene is TRBD1 (5 bases). Germline CDR1 reads SGHDT; CDR2 reads YYEEEE. Deletions cut 5 bases from V and 2 bases from J, with 13 bases between. This CDR3 has 14 residues. The CDR3 nucleotides are TGTGCCAGCAGAATGGGGGGGTCCAACTATGGCTACACCTTC. The encoded protein is CASRMGGSNYGYTF.

This clonotype was observed at least ten times. The chain recombines TRBV7-2 with TRBJ1-2; TRBD1 might be the D (6 bases). This CDR3 spans 13 amino acids. Trimming cost V 5 bases and J 5 bases, with 12 bases left between them. Germline lookup yields CDR1 SGHTA and CDR2 FQGNSA. In DNA, the CDR3 is TGTGCCAGCAGCCCGGACAGTACATATGGCTACACCTTC. Its translation: CASSPDSTYGYTF.

In regard to this clonotype: A far larger clone is only one base removed, so a read error is likely. The gene calls are TRBV12-3 or TRBV12-4 and TRBJ1-5, with 7 bases that match TRBD1. The CDR3 is 15 residues long. Trimming took 8 bases from V and 0 from J; bases not matched to a gene: 7. The CDR3 bases are TGTGCCAGCGGGGGACAGCCGTATAGCAATCAGCCCCAGCATTTT. As protein: CASGGQPYSNQPQHF.